This TCR beta chain was found in a study of T cells in Graves' hyperthyroidism and ophthalmopathy. General study points: Most clonotypes expanded in the thyroid (above 0.001) were also present in blood.

This clonotype came up many times. Its antigen remains unidentified. RNA transcripts yielded amplified TCR beta CDR3 regions. TCR CDR3 underwent first-round RT-PCR with the HTBI primer set. Each CDR3 protein gets one entry after TCRdb re-called the multiplex PCR reads with MiXCR. The sample includes approximately 600,000 distinct CDR3 sequences, around 15% of them seen just once. Researchers defined stable Graves' hyperthyroidism as no ophthalmopathy progression within 18 months. Hyperthyroidism had been newly diagnosed in patients aged 18 to 65, and its duration was under 2 months. The CDR3 has 16 amino acids. Trimming took off 2 bases at V and 5 bases at J, with 19 bases between the two ends. Germline values: CDR1 MNHEY, CDR2 SMNVEV (reference sequence).

This receptor was identified in a woman aged 25 to 39 with Graves' hyperthyroidism. This chain joins TRBV27 and TRBJ2-7, with a tentative D call TRBD2 (7 bases). The sample was blood. The CDR3, as DNA: TGTGCCAGCAGTTTAGGGGGGGGCGGATTCACCAACGAGCAGTACTTC. Its translation: CASSLGGGGFTNEQYF.